This TCR beta chain was captured by sequencing in a study of blood T cell repertoires in COVID-19 (dated by TCRdb to 2019 to 2021). A note on the overall study: The collaborator samples originated in the United States, Italy and Spain and spanned the acute and convalescent phases of COVID-19. The prospective study material was composed of cDNA or gDNA derived from T cells, B-cell-depleted T cells, or PBMCs. Deeply sampled blood TCRbeta repertoires from subjects exposed to, actively infected with, or recovered from COVID-19 were included in the dataset. A freely available public database, intended as a resource for researchers studying the immune response to SARS-CoV-2, is where the repertoires were released. Samples were obtained from the ongoing ImmuneRACE study (first 160 participants) and from 1,254 subjects provided by 6 global collaborators. Nearly every sample came with metadata listing a de-identified subject ID, COVID-19 status, age in years and sex. Where available, HLA class I and class II types were taken from metadata supplied by the sample provider and were not determined by assay-based typing.

The CDR3 runs 17 residues from the cysteine to the phenylalanine. Left in the record is the CDR3 DNA by itself, 51 bases read in frame from the first base. A distance of 16 bases separates the germline ends of V and J, which lose 1 base and 3 bases respectively. The germline V gene yields SGHRS for CDR1 and YFSETQ for CDR2. TCRbeta CDR3 regions were amplified from genomic DNA using the immunoSEQ Assay, a bias-controlled multiplex PCR. As for the original processing: Nucleated cell counts per sample were estimated from amplification of reference gene primers within the assay. To quantify the absolute abundance of each unique TCRbeta CDR3 rearrangement, sequence reads were collapsed and filtered. For each sample, productive Simpson clonality was calculated as the square root of Simpson's diversity index across productive rearrangements. TCRdb holds this immuneACCESS table with in-frame rearrangements only. Some clones are missing; in checked studies, unresolved V genes explain under half, and the rest has no known cause. V and J calls plus clone size are reproduced from that table; the DNA served to infer D and trimming. The sample includes over 75,000 clones, with roughly 88% observed a single time. Approximately 1.5% of the sample lies in the top ten.

What the authors observed across the whole study: The quantity of clinical and demographic metadata differed by source and by participant and was supplied without curation.

Comments on this clone: It has no known antigen specificity. No quality values exist for individual bases; no much larger clone is one base distant.

Each collaborating institution followed its own protocols to collect whole blood in K2EDTA tubes. For TCRbeta analysis, collaborators shipped samples as frozen whole blood, isolated PBMCs, or DNA extracted from either of those sample types. The source material was peripheral blood. The sequence is built from TRBV5-1 and TRBJ2-2; tentative D gene TRBD2, with 6 bases matching. The receptor comes from a human donor with active COVID-19. The donor label of this sample is uncertain. The DNA sequence is TGCGCCAGCAGCTTGAACTGGCGCGGGGAGTACACCGGGGAGCTGTTTTTT. It encodes CASSLNWRGEYTGELFF.